A single sample gave rise to the 10 T cell receptor beta chains below, sequenced in a study of blood T cell repertoires in COVID-19. The assay was immunoSEQ multiplex PCR, and TCRdb's table has in-frame clones only and misses some. The sample shows some 120,000 clones, over 60% of them seen only once. Material for sequencing was peripheral blood. The receptors derive from a man in his forties with active or convalescent COVID-19.

This clone showed up many times. This rearrangement joins TRBV15 to TRBJ2-5; 7 bases match TRBD1. Germline V lookup: CDR1 LNHNV, CDR2 YYDKDF (reference sequence). Losses at the gene ends were 3 bases for V and 5 bases for J; bases not matched to a gene: 6. The CDR3 is 14 amino acids. Here the CDR3 DNA reads TGTGCCACCAGCAGGAGACAGGGTCTGGAGACCCAGTACTTC. Encoded protein: CATSRRQGLETQYF.

The chain uses TRBV2 and TRBJ2-5, with 9 bases aligning to TRBD2. V lost 5 bases and J lost 7; bases outside the gene matches: 5. The CDR3 sequence is 13 residues long. Germline CDR1 reads SNHLY; CDR2 reads FYNNEI. The CDR3 sequence is CASSSGLAATQYF. CDR3 in DNA: TGTGCCAGCAGTTCGGGACTAGCCGCGACCCAGTACTTC.

The chain's CDR3 is CASSSPGDYGYTF. CDR3 bases: TGTGCCAGCTCCTCCCCAGGGGACTATGGCTACACCTTC. The chain has TRBV27 and TRBJ1-2, with D possibly TRBD1 on 6 matching bases. This CDR3 is 13 amino acids long. CDR1 MNHEY and CDR2 SMNVEV come from the germline V gene (reference sequence). V was cut by 8 bases and J by 3 bases, with 13 bases left in between.

This clone has only a few counts. The J gene is TRBJ2-7, the V gene TRBV27; 10 nucleotides align to TRBD1. Germline V lookup: CDR1 MNHEY, CDR2 SMNVEV (reference sequence). The CDR3 spans 15 residues. The V segment lost 6 bases and the J segment 6 bases; nucleotides outside the gene matches: 11. The CDR3 sequence: CASSFSGTGAGEQYF. The CDR3 DNA reads as TGTGCCAGCAGCTTTTCCGGGACAGGGGCAGGCGAGCAGTACTTC.

The chain combines TRBV9 with TRBJ1-1, with D possibly being TRBD1 (5 bases). The CDR3 length is 13 residues. The germline V and J ends were trimmed by 4 bases and 1 base, with 8 bases remaining between them. Germline lookup yields CDR1 SGDLS and CDR2 YYNGEE. CDR3 sequence reads: CASSIGQNTEAFF. The DNA of the CDR3 is TGTGCCAGCAGCATCGGACAGAACACTGAAGCTTTCTTT.

V is TRBV28 and J is TRBJ1-3; TRBD1 matches at 9 bases. There are 14 residues in the CDR3. The trim removed 9 bases at V and 0 bases at J, leaving 3 bases unmatched. Germline lookup yields CDR1 MDHEN and CDR2 SYDVKM. This chain's CDR3 is CASMGQGSGNTIYF. The CDR3 DNA reads TGTGCCAGTATGGGACAGGGCTCTGGAAACACCATATATTTT.

V gene TRBV4-3 combines with J gene TRBJ1-2; D call uncertain. This CDR3 region has 16 residues. The V end lost 1 base, the J end lost 2 bases, and 14 bases lay between the germline ends. Germline V gene sequence: CDR1 LGHNA, CDR2 YSLEER. The CDR3 protein is CASSQVLQAGNYGYTF. The CDR3 DNA sequence: TGCGCCAGCAGCCAAGTCCTGCAAGCGGGGAACTATGGCTACACCTTC.

The chain has TRBV12-3 or TRBV12-4 and TRBJ1-4; perhaps TRBD1 as D (6 bases). Trimming stripped 7 bases from V and 8 bases from J, with 14 bases between. The CDR3 runs 13 residues. CDR3 protein: CASKNRAGEKLFF. CDR3 bases: TGTGCCAGCAAAAACAGGGCTGGGGAAAAACTGTTTTTT.

The V gene is TRBV10-3, the J gene TRBJ1-1; the D gene is possibly TRBD1 (6 bases). The CDR3 extends over 14 amino acids. Germline CDR1 ENHRY, CDR2 SYGVKD. Trimming shortened V by 6 bases and J by 0 bases, and 11 bases separated the two germline ends. As DNA, the CDR3 is TGTGCCATCAGCCTGACAGGATTGAACACTGAAGCTTTCTTT. This encodes CAISLTGLNTEAFF.

The CDR3 DNA reads as TGTGCCACCAGGGGACAGGGGAGCAATCAGCCCCAGCATTTT. Amino acids: CATRGQGSNQPQHF. The V call is TRBV24-1, the J call TRBJ1-5; TRBD1 matches 10 bases. Trimming at V came to 7 bases and at J to 1 base, leaving 0 bases not matched to a gene. The germline V gene has CDR1 KGHDR and CDR2 SFDVKD. The CDR3 spans 14 residues.